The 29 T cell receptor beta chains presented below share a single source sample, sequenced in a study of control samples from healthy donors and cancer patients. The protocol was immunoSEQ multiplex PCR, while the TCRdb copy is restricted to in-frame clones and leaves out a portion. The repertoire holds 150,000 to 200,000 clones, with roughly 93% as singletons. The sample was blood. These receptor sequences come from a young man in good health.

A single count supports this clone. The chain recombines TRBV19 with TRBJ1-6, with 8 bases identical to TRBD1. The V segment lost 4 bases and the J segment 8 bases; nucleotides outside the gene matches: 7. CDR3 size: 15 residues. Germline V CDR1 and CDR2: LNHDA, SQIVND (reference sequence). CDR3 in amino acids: CASSTTTGADSPLHF. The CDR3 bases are TGTGCCAGTAGTACGACGACAGGGGCGGATTCACCCCTCCACTTT.

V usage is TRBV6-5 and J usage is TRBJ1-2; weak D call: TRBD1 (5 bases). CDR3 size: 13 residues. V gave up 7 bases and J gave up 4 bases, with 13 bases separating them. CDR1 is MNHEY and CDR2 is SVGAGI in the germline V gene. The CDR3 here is CASIPGLGYGYTF. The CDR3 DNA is TGTGCCAGCATTCCGGGACTCGGCTATGGCTACACCTTC.

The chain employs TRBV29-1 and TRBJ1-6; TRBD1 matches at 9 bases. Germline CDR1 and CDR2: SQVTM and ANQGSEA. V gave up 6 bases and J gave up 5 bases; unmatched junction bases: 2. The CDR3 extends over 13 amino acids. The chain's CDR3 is CSVRQGDNSPLHF. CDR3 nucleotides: TGCAGCGTCCGACAGGGGGATAATTCACCCCTCCACTTT.

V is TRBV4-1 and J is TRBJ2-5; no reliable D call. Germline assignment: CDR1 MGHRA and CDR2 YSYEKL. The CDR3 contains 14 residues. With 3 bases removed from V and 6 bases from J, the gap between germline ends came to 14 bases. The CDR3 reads CASSHPSEPKTQYF. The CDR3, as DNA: TGCGCCAGCAGCCACCCTTCTGAGCCCAAGACCCAGTACTTC.

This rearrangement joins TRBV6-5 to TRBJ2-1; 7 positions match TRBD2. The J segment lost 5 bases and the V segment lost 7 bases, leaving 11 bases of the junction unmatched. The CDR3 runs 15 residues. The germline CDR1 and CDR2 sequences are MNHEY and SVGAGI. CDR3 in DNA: TGTGCCAGCAACCGCCTTCCGGGACTAAACAATGAGCAGTTCTTC. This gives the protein CASNRLPGLNNEQFF.

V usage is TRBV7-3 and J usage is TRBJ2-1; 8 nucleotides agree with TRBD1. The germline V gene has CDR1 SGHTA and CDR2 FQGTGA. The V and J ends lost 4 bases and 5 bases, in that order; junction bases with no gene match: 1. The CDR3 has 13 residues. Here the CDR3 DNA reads TGTGCCAGCAGCTCGGACAGGGACAATGAGCAGTTCTTC. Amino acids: CASSSDRDNEQFF.

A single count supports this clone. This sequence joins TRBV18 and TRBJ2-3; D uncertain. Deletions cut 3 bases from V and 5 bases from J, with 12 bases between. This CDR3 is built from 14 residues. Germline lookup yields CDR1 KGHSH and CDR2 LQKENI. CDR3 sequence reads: CASSPPSVVDTQYF. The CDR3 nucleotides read TGTGCCAGCTCACCGCCCAGCGTAGTAGATACGCAGTATTTT.

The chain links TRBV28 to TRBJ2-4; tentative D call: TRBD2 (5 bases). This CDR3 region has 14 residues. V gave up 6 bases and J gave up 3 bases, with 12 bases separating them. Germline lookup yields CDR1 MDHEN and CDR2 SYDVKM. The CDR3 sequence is CASSPPGGKNIQYF. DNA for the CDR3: TGTGCCAGCAGCCCGCCCGGAGGCAAAAACATTCAGTACTTC.

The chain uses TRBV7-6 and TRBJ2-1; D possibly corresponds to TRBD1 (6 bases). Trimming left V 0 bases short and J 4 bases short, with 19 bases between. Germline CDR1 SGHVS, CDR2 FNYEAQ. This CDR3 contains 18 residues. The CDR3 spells CASSLAIRGLDEYNEQFF. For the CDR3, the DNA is TGTGCCAGCAGCTTAGCGATCAGGGGCCTAGACGAATACAATGAGCAGTTCTTC.

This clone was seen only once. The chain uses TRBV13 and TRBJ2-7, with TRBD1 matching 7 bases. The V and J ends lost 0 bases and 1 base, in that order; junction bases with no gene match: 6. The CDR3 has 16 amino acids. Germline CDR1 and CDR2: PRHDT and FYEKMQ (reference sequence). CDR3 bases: TGTGCCAGCAGCTTAGGCCTAACAGGGGAGTCCTACGAGCAGTACTTC. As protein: CASSLGLTGESYEQYF.

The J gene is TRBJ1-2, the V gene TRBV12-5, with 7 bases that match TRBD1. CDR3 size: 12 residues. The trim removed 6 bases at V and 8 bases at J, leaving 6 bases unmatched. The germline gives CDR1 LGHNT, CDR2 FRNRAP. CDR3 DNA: TGTGCTAGTGGAGGGGACAGTCGGGGCTACACCTTC. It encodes CASGGDSRGYTF.

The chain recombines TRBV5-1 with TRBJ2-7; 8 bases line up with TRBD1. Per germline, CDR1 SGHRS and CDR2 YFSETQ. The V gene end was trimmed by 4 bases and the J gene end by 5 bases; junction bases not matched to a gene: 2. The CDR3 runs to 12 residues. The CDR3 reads CASSQDRDEQYF. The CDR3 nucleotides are TGCGCCAGCAGCCAGGACAGGGACGAGCAGTACTTC.

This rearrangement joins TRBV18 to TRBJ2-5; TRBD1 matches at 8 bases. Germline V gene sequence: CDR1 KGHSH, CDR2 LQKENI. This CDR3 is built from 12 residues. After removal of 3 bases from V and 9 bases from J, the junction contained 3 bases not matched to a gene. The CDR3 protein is CASSPDREAQYF. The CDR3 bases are TGTGCCAGCTCACCGGACAGGGAGGCCCAGTACTTC.

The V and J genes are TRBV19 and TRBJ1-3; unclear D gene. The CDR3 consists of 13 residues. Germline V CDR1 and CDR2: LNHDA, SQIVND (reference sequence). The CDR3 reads CAGSQTPESTIYF. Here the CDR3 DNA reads TGTGCGGGATCCCAGACCCCTGAGTCGACCATATATTTT.

CDR3 DNA sequence: TGTGCCAGCAGTGCCGGGGGTCAAGGGATCAACGAGCAGTACTTC. Encoded protein: CASSAGGQGINEQYF. The rearrangement joins TRBV27 to TRBJ2-7; tentative D call: TRBD2 (6 bases). Germline V gene sequence: CDR1 MNHEY, CDR2 SMNVEV (reference sequence). V dropped 5 bases and J dropped 5 bases, with 19 bases sitting between them. The CDR3 has 15 amino acids.

CDR3 region: CASSKLQGAKIFVSNQPQHF. CDR3 nucleotide sequence: TGTGCCAGCAGTAAACTACAGGGGGCGAAAATTTTCGTAAGCAATCAGCCCCAGCATTTT. The chain uses TRBV6-2 or TRBV6-3 and TRBJ1-5, with 9 bases lining up with TRBD1. The CDR3 is 20 residues long. Germline loops: CDR1 MNHEY, CDR2 SVGEGT. Losses at the gene ends were 5 bases for V and 1 base for J; bases not matched to a gene: 18.

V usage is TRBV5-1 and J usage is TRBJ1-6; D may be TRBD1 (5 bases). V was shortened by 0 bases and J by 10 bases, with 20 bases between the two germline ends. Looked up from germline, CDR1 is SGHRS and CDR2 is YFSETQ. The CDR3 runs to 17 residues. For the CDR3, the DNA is TGCGCCAGCAGCTTGGTCCCGGGACTACAGGAAAGCTCACCCCTCCACTTT. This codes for CASSLVPGLQESSPLHF.

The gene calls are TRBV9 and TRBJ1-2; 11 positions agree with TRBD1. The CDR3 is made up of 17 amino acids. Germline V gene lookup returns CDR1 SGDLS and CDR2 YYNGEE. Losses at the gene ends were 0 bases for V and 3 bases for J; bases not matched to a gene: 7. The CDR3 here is CASSVGSRTGGHYGYTF. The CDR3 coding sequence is TGTGCCAGCAGCGTAGGCTCCCGGACAGGGGGCCACTATGGCTACACCTTC.

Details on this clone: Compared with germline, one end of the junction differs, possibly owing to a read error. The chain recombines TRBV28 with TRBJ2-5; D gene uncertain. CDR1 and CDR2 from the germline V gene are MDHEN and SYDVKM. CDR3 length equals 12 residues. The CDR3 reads CASREPQGTQYF. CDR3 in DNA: TGTGCCAGCAGGGAACCCCAAGGGACCCAGTACTTC. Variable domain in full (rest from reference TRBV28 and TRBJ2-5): DVKVTQSSRYLVKRTGEKVFLECVQDMDHENMFWYRQDPGLGLRLIYFSYDVKMKEKGDIPEGYSVSREKKERFSLILESASTNQTSMYLCASREPQGTQYFGPGTRLLVL.

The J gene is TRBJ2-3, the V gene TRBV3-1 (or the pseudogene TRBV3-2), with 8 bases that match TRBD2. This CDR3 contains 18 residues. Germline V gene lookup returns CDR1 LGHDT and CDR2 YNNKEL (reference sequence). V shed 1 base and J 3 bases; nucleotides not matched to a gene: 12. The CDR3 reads CASSQVYRAGGDTDTQYF. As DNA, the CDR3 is TGTGCCAGCAGCCAAGTCTATCGGGCGGGGGGAGATACAGATACGCAGTATTTT.

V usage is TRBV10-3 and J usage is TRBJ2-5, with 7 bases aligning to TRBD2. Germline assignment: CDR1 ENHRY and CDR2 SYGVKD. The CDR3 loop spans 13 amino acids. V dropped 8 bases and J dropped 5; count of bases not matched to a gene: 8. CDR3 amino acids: CAIGTGGGETQYF. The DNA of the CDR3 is TGTGCCATCGGGACTGGGGGAGGGGAGACCCAGTACTTC.

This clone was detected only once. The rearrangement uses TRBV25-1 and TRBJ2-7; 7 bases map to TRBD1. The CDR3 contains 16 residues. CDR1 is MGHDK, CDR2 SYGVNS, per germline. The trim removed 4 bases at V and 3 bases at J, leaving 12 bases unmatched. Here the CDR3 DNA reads TGTGCCAGCAGTGGCCTACAAGGGACAGACCTCTACGAGCAGTACTTC. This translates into CASSGLQGTDLYEQYF.

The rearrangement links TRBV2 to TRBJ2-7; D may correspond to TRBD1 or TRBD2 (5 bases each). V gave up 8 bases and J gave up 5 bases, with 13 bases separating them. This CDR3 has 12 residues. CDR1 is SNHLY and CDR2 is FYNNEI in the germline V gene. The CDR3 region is CASRGERHEQYF. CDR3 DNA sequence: TGTGCCAGCCGAGGGGAAAGGCACGAGCAGTACTTC.

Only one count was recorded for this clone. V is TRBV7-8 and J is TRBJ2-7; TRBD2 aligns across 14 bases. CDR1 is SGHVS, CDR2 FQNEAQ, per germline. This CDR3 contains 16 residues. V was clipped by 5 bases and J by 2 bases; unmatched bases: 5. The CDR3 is CASSQGTSGGTYEQYF. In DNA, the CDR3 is TGTGCCAGCAGCCAAGGGACTAGCGGGGGAACCTACGAGCAGTACTTC.

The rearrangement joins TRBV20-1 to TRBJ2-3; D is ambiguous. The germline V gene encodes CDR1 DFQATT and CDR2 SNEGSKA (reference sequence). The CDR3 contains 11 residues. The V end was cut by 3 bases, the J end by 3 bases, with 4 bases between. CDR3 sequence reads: CSARTTDTQYF. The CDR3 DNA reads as TGCAGTGCTAGGACAACAGATACGCAGTATTTT.

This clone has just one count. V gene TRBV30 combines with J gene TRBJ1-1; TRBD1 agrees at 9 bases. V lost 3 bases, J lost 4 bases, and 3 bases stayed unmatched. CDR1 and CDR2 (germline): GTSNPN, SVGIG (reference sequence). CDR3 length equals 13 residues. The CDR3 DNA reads TGTGCCTGGAGGACAGGGGGAAGCACTGAAGCTTTCTTT. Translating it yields CAWRTGGSTEAFF.

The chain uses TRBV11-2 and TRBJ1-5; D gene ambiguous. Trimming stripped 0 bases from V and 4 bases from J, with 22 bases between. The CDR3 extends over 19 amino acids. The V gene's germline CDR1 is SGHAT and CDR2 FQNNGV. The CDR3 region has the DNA TGTGCCAGCAGCTTAGACGATGGGTCAGCTTTCCTCATTAATCAGCCCCAGCATTTT. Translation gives CASSLDDGSAFLINQPQHF.

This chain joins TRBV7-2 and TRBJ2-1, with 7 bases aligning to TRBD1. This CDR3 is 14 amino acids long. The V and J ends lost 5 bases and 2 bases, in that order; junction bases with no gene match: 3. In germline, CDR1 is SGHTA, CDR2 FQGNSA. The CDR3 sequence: CASSPGTAYNEQFF. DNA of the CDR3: TGTGCCAGCAGCCCCGGGACAGCCTACAATGAGCAGTTCTTC.

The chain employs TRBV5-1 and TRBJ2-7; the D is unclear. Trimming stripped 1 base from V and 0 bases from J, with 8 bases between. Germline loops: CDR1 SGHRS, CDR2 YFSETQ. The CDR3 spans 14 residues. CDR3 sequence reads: CASSLYRSSYEQYF. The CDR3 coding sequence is TGCGCCAGCAGCTTGTACAGAAGCTCCTACGAGCAGTACTTC.